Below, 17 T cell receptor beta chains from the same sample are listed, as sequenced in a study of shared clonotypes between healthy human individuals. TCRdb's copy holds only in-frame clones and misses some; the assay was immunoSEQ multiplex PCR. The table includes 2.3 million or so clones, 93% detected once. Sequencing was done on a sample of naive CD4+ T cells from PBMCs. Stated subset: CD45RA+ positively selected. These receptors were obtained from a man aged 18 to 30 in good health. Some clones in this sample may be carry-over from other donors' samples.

Here the CDR3 reads CASTPGQGASGELFF. CDR3 sequence (DNA): TGTGCCAGCACCCCCGGGCAGGGGGCCTCCGGGGAGCTGTTTTTT. The chain combines TRBV2 with TRBJ2-2, with 8 bases fitting TRBD1. This CDR3 contains 15 residues. CDR1 is SNHLY and CDR2 is FYNNEI in the germline V gene. V lost 7 bases, J lost 6 bases, and 10 bases stayed unmatched. Drawing the rest from reference TRBV2 and TRBJ2-2, the complete variable domain is EPEVTQTPSHQVTQMGQEVILRCVPISNHLYFYWYRQILGQKVEFLVSFYNNEISEKSEIFDDQFSVERPDGSNFTLKIRSTKLEDSAMYFCASTPGQGASGELFFGEGSRLTVL.

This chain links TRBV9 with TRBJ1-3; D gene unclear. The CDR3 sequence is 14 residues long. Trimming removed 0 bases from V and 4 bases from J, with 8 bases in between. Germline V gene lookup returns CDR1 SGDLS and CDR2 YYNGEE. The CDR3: CASSVEIAGNTIYF. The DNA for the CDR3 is TGTGCCAGCAGCGTAGAGATCGCGGGAAACACCATATATTTT.

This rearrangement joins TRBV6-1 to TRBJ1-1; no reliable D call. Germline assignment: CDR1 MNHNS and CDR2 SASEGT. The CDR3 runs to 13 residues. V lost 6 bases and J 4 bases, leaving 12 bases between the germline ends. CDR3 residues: CASRTEVPTEAFF. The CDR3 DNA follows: TGTGCCAGCAGGACCGAAGTCCCCACTGAAGCTTTCTTT.

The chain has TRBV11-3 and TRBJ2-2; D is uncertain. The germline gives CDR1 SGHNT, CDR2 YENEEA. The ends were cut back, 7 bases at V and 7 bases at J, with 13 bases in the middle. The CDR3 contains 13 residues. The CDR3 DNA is TGTGCCAGCACCCCTAGGGCCGGCGGGGAGCTGTTTTTT. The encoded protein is CASTPRAGGELFF.

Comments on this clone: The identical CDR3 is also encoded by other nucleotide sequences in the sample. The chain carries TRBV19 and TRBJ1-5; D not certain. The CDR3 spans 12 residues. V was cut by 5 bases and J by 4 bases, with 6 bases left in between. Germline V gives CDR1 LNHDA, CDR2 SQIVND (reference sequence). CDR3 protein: CASSDGNQPQHF. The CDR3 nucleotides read TGTGCCAGTAGTGACGGGAATCAGCCCCAGCATTTT. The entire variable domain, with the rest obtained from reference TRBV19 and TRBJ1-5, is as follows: DGGITQSPKYLFRKEGQNVTLSCEQNLNHDAMYWYRQDPGQGLRLIYYSQIVNDFQKGDIAEGYSVSREKKESFPLTVTSAQKNPTAFYLCASSDGNQPQHFGDGTRLSIL.

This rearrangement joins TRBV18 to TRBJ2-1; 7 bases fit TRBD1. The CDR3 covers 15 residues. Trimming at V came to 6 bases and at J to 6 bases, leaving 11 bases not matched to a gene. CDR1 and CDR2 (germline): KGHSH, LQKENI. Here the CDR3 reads CASSLRGDSSNEQFF. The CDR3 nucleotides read TGTGCCAGCTCCCTGAGAGGGGACAGCTCCAATGAGCAGTTCTTC.

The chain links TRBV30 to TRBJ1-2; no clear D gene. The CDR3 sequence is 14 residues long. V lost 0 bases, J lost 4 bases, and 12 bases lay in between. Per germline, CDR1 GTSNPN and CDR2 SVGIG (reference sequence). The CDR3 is CAWSVQSTGYGYTF. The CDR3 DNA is TGTGCCTGGAGTGTACAGAGCACGGGCTATGGCTACACCTTC. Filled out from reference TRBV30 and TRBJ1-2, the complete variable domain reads SQTIHQWPATLVQPVGSPLSLECTVEGTSNPNLYWYRQAAGRGLQLLFYSVGIGQISSEVPQNLSASRPQDRQFILSSKKLLLSDSGFYLCAWSVQSTGYGYTFGSGTRLTVV.

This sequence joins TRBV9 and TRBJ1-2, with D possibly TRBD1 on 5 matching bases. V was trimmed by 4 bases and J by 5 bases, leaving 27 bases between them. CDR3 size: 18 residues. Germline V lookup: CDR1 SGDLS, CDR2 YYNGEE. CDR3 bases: TGTGCCAGCAGCCCCAGACCCTCCGTGACGACAGAGGGGTATGGCTACACCTTC. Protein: CASSPRPSVTTEGYGYTF.

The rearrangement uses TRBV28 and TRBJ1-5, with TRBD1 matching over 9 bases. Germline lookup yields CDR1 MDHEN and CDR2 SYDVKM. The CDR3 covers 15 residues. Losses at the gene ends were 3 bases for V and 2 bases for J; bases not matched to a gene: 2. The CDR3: CASSFTGGGNQPQHF. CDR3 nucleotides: TGTGCCAGCAGTTTTACAGGGGGCGGCAATCAGCCCCAGCATTTT.

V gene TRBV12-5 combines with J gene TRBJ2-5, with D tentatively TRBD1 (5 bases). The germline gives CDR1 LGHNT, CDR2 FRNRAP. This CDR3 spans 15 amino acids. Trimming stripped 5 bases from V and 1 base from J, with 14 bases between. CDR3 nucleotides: TGTGCTAGTGGTCTAAACGGACATCCCCAAGAGACCCAGTACTTC. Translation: CASGLNGHPQETQYF.

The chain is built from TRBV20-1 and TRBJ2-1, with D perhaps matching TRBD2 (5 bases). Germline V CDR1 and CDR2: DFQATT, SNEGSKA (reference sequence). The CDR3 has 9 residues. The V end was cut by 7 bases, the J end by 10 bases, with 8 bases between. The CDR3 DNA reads TGCAGTGTCGAGCGGGAGCAGTTCTTC. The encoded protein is CSVEREQFF.

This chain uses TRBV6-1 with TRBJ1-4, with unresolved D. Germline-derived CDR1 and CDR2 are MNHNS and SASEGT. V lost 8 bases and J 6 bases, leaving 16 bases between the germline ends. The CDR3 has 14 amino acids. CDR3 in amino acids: CASFPGGRDEKLFF. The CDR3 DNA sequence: TGTGCCAGCTTCCCCGGCGGACGGGATGAAAAACTGTTTTTT.

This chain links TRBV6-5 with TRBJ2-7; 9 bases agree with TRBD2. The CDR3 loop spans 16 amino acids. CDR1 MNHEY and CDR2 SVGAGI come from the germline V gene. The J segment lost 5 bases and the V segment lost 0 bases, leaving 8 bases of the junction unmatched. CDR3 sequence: CASSYSRLAGTHEQYF. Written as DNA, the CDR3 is TGTGCCAGCAGTTACTCGAGGCTAGCGGGAACCCACGAGCAGTACTTC.

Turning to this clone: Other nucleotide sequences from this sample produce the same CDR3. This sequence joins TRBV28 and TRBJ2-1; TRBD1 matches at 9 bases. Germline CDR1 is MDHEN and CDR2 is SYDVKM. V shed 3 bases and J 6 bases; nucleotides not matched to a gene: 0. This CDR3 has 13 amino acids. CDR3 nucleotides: TGTGCCAGCAGTTTGACAGGGGGCAATGAGCAGTTCTTC. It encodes CASSLTGGNEQFF.

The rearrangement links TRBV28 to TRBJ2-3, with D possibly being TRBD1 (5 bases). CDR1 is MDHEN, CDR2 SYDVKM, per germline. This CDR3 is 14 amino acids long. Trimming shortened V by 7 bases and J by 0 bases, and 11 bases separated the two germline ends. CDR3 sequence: CASNRQISTDTQYF. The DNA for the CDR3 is TGTGCCAGCAACCGACAGATTAGCACAGATACGCAGTATTTT.

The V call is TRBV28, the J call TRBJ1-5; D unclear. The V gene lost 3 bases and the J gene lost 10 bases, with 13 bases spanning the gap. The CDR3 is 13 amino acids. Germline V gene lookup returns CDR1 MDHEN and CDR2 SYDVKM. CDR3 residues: CASSFRRPDPQHF. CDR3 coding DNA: TGTGCCAGCAGTTTCCGGCGGCCCGATCCCCAGCATTTT.

CDR3 bases: TGCGCCAGCAGCCAAGTGGGAAAAACCAGGAGACGAGCCGGGTATGGCTACACCTTC. It translates to CASSQVGKTRRRAGYGYTF. The V and J genes are TRBV4-1 and TRBJ1-2; unclear D gene. Germline CDR1 and CDR2: MGHRA and YSYEKL. The CDR3 has 19 residues. Trimming cost V 1 base and J 5 bases, with 26 bases left between them.